This T cell receptor beta chain was sequenced for a study of blood T cell repertoires in COVID-19. Across the study: The cDNA or gDNA used as material had been derived from T cells, B-cell-depleted T cells, or PBMCs.

Original methodology: By means of reference gene primer amplification, nucleated cell counts were estimated. This table comes from immunoSEQ multiplex PCR, and its TCRdb copy is limited to in-frame clones, with some not included. V, J and clone size derive from that table, while D and trimming were established from the DNA sequence. The data show about 300,000 clones, with roughly 85% seen just once and 1.5% to 2% held by the top ten. V lost 4 bases to trimming and J lost 8 bases; unmatched junction nucleotides: 7. The CDR3 has 14 residues. Germline lookup yields CDR1 SGHRS and CDR2 YFSETQ. This study enrolled people aged 18 to 89 from approximately 24 US geographic areas. Which cohort a participant joined came from the clinical history participants gave.

The TCR was taken from a woman aged 25 to 39 who had been exposed to COVID-19. The V gene is TRBV5-1, the J gene TRBJ2-1; 9 nucleotides match TRBD2. The specimen was PBMCs or T cells enriched from blood (not recorded which). Written as DNA, the CDR3 is TGCGCCAGCAGCGGGACTAGCCTCGTCGATGAGCAGTTCTTC. Translating gives CASSGTSLVDEQFF.